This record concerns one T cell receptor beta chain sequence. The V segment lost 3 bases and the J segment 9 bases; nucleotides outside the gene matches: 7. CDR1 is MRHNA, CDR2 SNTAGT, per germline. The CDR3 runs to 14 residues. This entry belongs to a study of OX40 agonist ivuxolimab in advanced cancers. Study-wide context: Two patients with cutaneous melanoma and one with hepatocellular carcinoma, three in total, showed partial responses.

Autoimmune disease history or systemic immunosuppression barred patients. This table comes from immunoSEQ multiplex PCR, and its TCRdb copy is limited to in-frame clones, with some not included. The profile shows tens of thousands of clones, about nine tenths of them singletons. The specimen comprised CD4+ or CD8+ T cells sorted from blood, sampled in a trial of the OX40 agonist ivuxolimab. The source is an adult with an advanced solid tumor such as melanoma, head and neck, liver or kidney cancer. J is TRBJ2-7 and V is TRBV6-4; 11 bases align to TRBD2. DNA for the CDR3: TGTGCCAGCAGTGAGGCTAGCGGGGGGTCAGTGCAGTACTTC. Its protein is CASSEASGGSVQYF.